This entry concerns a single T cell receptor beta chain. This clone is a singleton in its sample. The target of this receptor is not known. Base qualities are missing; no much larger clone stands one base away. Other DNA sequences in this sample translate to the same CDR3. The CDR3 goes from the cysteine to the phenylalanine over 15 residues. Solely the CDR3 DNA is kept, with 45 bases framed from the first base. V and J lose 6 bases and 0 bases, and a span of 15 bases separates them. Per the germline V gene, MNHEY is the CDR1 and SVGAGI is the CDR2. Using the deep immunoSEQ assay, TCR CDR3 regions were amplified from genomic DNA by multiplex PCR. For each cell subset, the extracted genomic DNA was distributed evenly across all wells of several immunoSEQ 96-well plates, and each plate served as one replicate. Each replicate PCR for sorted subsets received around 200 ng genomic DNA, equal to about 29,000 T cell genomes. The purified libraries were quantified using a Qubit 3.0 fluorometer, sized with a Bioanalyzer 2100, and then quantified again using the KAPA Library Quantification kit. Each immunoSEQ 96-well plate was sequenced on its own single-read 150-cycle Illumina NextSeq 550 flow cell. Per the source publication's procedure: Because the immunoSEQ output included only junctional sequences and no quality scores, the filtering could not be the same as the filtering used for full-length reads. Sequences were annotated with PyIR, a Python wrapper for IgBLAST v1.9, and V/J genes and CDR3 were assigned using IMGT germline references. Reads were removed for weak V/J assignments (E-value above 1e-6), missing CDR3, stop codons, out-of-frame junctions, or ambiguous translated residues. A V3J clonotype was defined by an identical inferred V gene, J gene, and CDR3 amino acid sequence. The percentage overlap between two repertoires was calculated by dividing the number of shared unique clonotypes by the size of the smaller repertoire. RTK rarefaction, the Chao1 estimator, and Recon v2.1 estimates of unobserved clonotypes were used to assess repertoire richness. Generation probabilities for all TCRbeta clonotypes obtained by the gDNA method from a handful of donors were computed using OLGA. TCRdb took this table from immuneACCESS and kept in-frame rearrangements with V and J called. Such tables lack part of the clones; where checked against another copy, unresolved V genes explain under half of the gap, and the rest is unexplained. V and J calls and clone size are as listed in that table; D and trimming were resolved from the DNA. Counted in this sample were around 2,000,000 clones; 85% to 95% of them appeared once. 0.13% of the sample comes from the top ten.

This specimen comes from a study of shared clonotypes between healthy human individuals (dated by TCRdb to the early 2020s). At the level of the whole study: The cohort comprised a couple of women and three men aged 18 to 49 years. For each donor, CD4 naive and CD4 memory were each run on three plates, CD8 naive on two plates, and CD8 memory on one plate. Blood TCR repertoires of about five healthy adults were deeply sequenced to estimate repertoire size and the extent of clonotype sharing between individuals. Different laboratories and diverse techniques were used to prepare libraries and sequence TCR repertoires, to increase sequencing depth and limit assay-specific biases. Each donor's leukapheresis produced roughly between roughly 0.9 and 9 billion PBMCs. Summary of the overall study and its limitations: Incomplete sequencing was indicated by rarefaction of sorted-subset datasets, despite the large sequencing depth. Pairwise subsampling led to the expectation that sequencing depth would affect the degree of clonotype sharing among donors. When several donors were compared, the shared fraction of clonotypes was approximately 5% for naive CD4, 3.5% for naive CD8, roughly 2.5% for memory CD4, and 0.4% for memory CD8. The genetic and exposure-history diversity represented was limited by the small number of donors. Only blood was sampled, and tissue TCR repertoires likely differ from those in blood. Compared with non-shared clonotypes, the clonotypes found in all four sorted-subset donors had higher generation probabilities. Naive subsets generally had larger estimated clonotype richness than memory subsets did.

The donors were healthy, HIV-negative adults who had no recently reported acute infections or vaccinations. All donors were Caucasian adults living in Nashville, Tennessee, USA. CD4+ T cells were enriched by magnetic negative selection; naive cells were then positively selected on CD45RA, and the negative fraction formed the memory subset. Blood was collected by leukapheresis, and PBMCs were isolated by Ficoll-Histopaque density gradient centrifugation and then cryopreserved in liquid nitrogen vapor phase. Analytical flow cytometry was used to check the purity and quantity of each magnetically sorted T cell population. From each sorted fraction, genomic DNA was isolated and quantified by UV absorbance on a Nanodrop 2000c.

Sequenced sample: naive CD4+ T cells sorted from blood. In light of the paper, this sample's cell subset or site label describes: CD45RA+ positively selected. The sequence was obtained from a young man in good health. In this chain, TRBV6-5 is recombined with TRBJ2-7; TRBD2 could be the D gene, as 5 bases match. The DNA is TGTGCCAGCAGCCCGGGCGGGTGGAGCTCCTACGAGCAGTACTTC. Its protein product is CASSPGGWSSYEQYF.